The rows below give T cell receptor beta chains drawn from one sample of a study of shared clonotypes between healthy human individuals. Method: immunoSEQ multiplex PCR; TCRdb's copy keeps in-frame clones and lacks some. Altogether around 1 million clones are present, over 75% being singletons, with the ten largest covering 1.5%. Source material: memory CD4+ T cells sorted from blood. These receptors all stem from a young man in good health. Each CDR3 is given with its conserved first and last residue. Fields, in order: V gene, D gene, J gene, clone size, CDR3 protein, CDR3 DNA. D genes are given only for firm matches. Some rows mark clone size as missing; the rest say once, few, many or name a class of expanded clone.

>TRBV12-5|-|TRBJ1-5|few
CASGLDWGWSNQPQHF
TGTGCTAGTGGTTTGGACTGGGGGTGGAGCAATCAGCCCCAGCATTTT
>TRBV10-1|TRBD1|TRBJ2-7|-
CASFPSGTGGNEQYF
TGCGCCAGCTTTCCGTCCGGGACAGGGGGCAACGAGCAGTACTTC
>TRBV5-1|-|TRBJ2-2|few
CASSLGGTNTGELFF
TGCGCCAGCAGCTTGGGAGGGACCAACACCGGGGAGCTGTTTTTT
>TRBV6-5|-|TRBJ1-1|few
CASGPRALNTEAFF
TGTGCCAGCGGTCCCCGGGCTCTGAACACTGAAGCTTTCTTT
>TRBV4-1|TRBD1|TRBJ1-2|-
CASSQSGGYGYTF
TGCGCCAGCAGCCAATCAGGGGGCTATGGCTACACCTTC
>TRBV11-2|TRBD2|TRBJ2-3|-
CASSARLAGGPLRTDTQYF
TGTGCCAGCAGCGCCCGCCTAGCGGGAGGGCCGCTGCGGACAGATACGCAGTATTTT
>TRBV28|-|TRBJ1-2|-
CASKIVGNGYTF
TGTGCCAGCAAGATCGTGGGGAATGGCTACACCTTC
>TRBV6-1|-|TRBJ1-6|-
CASSAIPGGSPLHF
TGTGCCAGCAGTGCCATCCCGGGAGGCTCACCCCTCCACTTT
>TRBV9|-|TRBJ1-4|-
CASSAGTQANEKLFF
TGTGCCAGCAGCGCAGGGACACAAGCTAATGAAAAACTGTTTTTT
>TRBV9|TRBD2|TRBJ2-1|-
CASSVATSGNYNEQFF
TGTGCCAGCAGCGTAGCTACTAGCGGGAACTACAATGAGCAGTTCTTC
>TRBV7-3|-|TRBJ1-5|many
CASSLGPNQPQHF
TGTGCCAGCTCCTTGGGGCCCAATCAGCCCCAGCATTTT
>TRBV4-3|TRBD1|TRBJ2-1|-
CASSQEGRQGHEQFF
TGCGCCAGCAGCCAAGAAGGGAGACAGGGACATGAGCAGTTCTTC
>TRBV6-6|-|TRBJ1-2|-
CASRDAAHYGYTF
TGTGCCAGCAGAGACGCGGCTCATTATGGCTACACCTTC
>TRBV10-3|TRBD2|TRBJ2-1|-
CAISEGGDRQFF
TGTGCCATCAGTGAGGGGGGGGACCGACAGTTCTTC